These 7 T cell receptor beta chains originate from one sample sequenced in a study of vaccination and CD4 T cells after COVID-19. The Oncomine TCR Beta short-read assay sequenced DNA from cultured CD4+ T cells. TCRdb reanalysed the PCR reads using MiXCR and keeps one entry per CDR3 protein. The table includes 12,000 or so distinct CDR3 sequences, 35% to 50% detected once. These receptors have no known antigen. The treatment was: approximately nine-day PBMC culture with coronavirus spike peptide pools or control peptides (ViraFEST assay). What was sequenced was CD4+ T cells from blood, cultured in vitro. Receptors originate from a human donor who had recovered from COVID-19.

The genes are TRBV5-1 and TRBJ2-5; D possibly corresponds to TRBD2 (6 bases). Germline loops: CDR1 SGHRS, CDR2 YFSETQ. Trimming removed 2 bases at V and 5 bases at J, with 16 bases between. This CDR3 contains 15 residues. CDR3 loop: CASSLAGTPLETQYF. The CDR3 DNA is TGCGCCAGCAGCTTAGCAGGGACTCCTTTGGAGACCCAGTACTTC.

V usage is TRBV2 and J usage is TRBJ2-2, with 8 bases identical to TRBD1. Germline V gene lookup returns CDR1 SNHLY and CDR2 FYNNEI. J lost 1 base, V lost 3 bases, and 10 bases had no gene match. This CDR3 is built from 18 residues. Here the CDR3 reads CASSDHLLGTGNTGELFF. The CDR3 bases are TGTGCCAGCAGTGATCATCTGCTCGGGACAGGGAACACCGGGGAGCTGTTTTTT.

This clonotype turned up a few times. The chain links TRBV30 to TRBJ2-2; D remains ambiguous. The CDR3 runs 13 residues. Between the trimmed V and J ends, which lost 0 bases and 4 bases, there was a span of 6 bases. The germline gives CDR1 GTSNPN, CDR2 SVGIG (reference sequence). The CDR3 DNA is TGTGCCTGGAGTGTACTTGTCACCGGGGAGCTGTTTTTT. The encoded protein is CAWSVLVTGELFF.

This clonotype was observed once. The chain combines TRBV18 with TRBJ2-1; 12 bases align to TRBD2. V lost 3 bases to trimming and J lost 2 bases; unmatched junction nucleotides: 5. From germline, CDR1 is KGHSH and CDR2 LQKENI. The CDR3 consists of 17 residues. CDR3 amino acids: CASSPRLAGGPYNEQFF. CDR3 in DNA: TGTGCCAGCTCACCTCGTCTAGCGGGGGGGCCCTACAATGAGCAGTTCTTC.

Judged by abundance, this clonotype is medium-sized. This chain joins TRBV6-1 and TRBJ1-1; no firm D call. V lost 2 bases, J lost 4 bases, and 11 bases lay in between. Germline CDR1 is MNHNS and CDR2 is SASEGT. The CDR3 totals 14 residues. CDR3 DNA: TGTGCCAGCAGTGAAAATGGCATGGTCACTGAAGCTTTCTTT. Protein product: CASSENGMVTEAFF.

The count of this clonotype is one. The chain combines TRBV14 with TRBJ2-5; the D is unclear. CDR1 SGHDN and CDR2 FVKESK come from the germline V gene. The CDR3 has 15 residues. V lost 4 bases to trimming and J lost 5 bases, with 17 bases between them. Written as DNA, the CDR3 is TGTGCCAGCAGCCCTATGACCGGATTGGGGGAGACCCAGTACTTC. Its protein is CASSPMTGLGETQYF.

CDR3 loop: CASSPPGQGYRSYEQYF. The DNA for the CDR3 is TGTGCCAGCAGCCCCCCGGGACAGGGTTACAGGTCCTACGAGCAGTACTTC. The V gene is TRBV7-2, the J gene TRBJ2-7; 9 bases map to TRBD1. V dropped 5 bases and J dropped 1; count of bases not matched to a gene: 12. The germline V gene has CDR1 SGHTA and CDR2 FQGNSA. The CDR3 covers 17 residues. The full variable domain, rest sourced from reference TRBV7-2 and TRBJ2-7, is GAGVSQSPSNKVTEKGKDVELRCDPISGHTALYWYRQSLGQGLEFLIYFQGNSAPDKSGLPSDRFSAERTGGSVSTLTIQRTQQEDSAVYLCASSPPGQGYRSYEQYFGPGTRLTVT.